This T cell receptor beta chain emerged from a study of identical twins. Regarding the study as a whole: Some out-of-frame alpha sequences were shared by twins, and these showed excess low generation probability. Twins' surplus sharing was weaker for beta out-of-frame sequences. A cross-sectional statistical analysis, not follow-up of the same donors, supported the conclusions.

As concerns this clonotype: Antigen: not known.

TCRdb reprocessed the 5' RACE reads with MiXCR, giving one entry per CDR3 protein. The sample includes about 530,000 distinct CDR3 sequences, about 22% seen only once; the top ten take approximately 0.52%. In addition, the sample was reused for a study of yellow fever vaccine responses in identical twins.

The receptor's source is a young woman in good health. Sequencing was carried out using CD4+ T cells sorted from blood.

CDR3 DNA sequence: TGTGCCAGCAGCCCCTCGAGCGGGAGCTTGGCTGGGGCCAACGTCCTGACTTTC. Translated: CASSPSSGSLAGANVLTF. The chain couples TRBV12-3 or TRBV12-4 to TRBJ2-6, with 8 bases fitting TRBD2. CDR3 length equals 18 residues. Trimming at V came to 6 bases and at J to 2 bases, leaving 12 bases not matched to a gene.